This is a list of T cell receptor beta chains from one sample in a study of cytomegalovirus exposure and HLA in healthy donors. The table came from immunoSEQ multiplex PCR; TCRdb's copy has only in-frame clones and leaves some out. Here the sample spans some 120,000 clones, roughly 90% being singletons. The sample consisted of PBMCs. These receptors came from a man between 25 and 39 years old in good health and CMV-seronegative. The CDR3 runs from the conserved cysteine through the conserved F or W. Fields, in order: J gene, clone size, V gene, D gene, CDR3 protein, CDR3 DNA. A D gene is named only where the DNA matches it firmly. The size field is filled for only some rows; it gives once, few, many or a size class.

J: TRBJ1-1
size: -
V: TRBV19
D: TRBD1
CDR3: CATILGGWRDTEAFF
DNA: TGTGCAACAATACTAGGGGGCTGGAGGGACACTGAAGCTTTCTTT

J: TRBJ2-7
size: once
V: TRBV18
D: TRBD2
CDR3: CASSPPGLAGDEQYF
DNA: TGTGCCAGCTCACCTCCGGGACTAGCGGGAGACGAGCAGTACTTC

J: TRBJ1-4
size: many
V: TRBV10-3
D: -
CDR3: CAISDQGATNEKLFF
DNA: TGTGCCATCAGTGATCAGGGCGCCACTAATGAAAAACTGTTTTTT

J: TRBJ2-3
size: -
V: TRBV4-3
D: TRBD1
CDR3: CASSQDFGQGADTQYF
DNA: TGCGCCAGCAGCCAAGATTTTGGGCAGGGGGCAGATACGCAGTATTTT

J: TRBJ1-2
size: -
V: TRBV28
D: -
CDR3: CASILGSGGRNGYTF
DNA: TGTGCCAGCATCCTGGGCTCTGGGGGGAGGAATGGCTACACCTTC

J: TRBJ2-7
size: few
V: TRBV15
D: -
CDR3: CATSRDLRGSEQYF
DNA: TGTGCCACCAGCAGAGATCTTAGGGGCTCGGAGCAGTACTTC

J: TRBJ2-5
size: -
V: TRBV7-9
D: TRBD2
CDR3: CASSLARERRGTQYF
DNA: TGTGCCAGCAGCTTAGCGCGGGAGCGCCGGGGGACCCAGTACTTC

J: TRBJ2-2
size: -
V: TRBV7-9
D: -
CDR3: CASSSSPGNTGELFF
DNA: TGTGCCAGCAGCTCAAGCCCAGGGAACACCGGGGAGCTGTTTTTT

J: TRBJ2-1
size: once
V: TRBV2
D: TRBD1
CDR3: CASSLQGDRNEQFF
DNA: TGTGCCAGCAGTTTACAGGGGGATCGCAATGAGCAGTTCTTC

J: TRBJ2-1
size: -
V: TRBV6-6
D: -
CDR3: CATADNEQFF
DNA: TGTGCCACCGCAGACAATGAGCAGTTCTTC

J: TRBJ2-7
size: -
V: TRBV2
D: -
CDR3: CASSEAHGYEQYF
DNA: TGTGCCAGCAGTGAAGCGCACGGTTACGAGCAGTACTTC

J: TRBJ2-4
size: -
V: TRBV2
D: TRBD1
CDR3: CASSEARGQGGIQYF
DNA: TGTGCCAGCAGTGAAGCGCGGGGACAGGGGGGCATTCAGTACTTC

J: TRBJ1-5
size: -
V: TRBV5-7
D: -
CDR3: CASSLDRNQPQHF
DNA: TGTGCCAGCAGCTTGGACAGGAATCAGCCCCAGCATTTT

J: TRBJ2-7
size: -
V: TRBV19
D: -
CDR3: CASSPYTGGGMEQYF
DNA: TGTGCCAGTAGTCCCTATACAGGGGGAGGGATGGAGCAGTACTTC

J: TRBJ1-2
size: -
V: TRBV10-1
D: -
CDR3: CASSYYGYTF
DNA: TGCGCCAGCAGTTATTATGGCTACACCTTC

J: TRBJ2-3
size: -
V: TRBV14
D: -
CDR3: CASSRTGAGDTQYF
DNA: TGTGCCAGCAGCCGGACGGGAGCGGGAGATACGCAGTATTTT

J: TRBJ2-2
size: -
V: TRBV18
D: TRBD2
CDR3: CASSQSGRAGTGELFF
DNA: TGTGCCAGCTCGCAGAGCGGGAGGGCCGGAACCGGGGAGCTGTTTTTT

J: TRBJ1-3
size: once
V: TRBV4-3
D: -
CDR3: CASSQGLSSGNTIYF
DNA: TGCGCCAGCAGCCAAGGACTGAGCTCTGGAAACACCATATATTTT

J: TRBJ2-7
size: -
V: TRBV6-6
D: TRBD1
CDR3: CASSYGDREYEQYF
DNA: TGTGCCAGCAGTTACGGGGACAGGGAATACGAGCAGTACTTC

J: TRBJ1-5
size: -
V: TRBV13
D: -
CDR3: CASSLGGEPQHF
DNA: TGTGCCAGCAGCTTAGGGGGCGAGCCCCAGCATTTT

J: TRBJ1-5
size: -
V: TRBV12-5
D: TRBD1
CDR3: CASGFRTGVHQPQHF
DNA: TGTGCTAGTGGTTTTCGGACAGGGGTACATCAGCCCCAGCATTTT

J: TRBJ1-2
size: -
V: TRBV9
D: -
CDR3: CASSAGDDLRGYTF
DNA: TGTGCCAGCAGCGCCGGTGACGATCTGCGGGGCTACACCTTC

J: TRBJ1-2
size: -
V: TRBV7-9
D: -
CDR3: CASNTGNYGYTF
DNA: TGTGCCAGCAACACAGGGAACTATGGCTACACCTTC

J: TRBJ2-1
size: -
V: TRBV6-1
D: -
CDR3: CAINPAVRNEQFF
DNA: TGTGCCATTAACCCAGCGGTCCGGAATGAGCAGTTCTTC

J: TRBJ2-7
size: -
V: TRBV7-2
D: -
CDR3: CASSLAGPQGGEQYF
DNA: TGTGCCAGCAGCTTAGCCGGTCCACAGGGAGGGGAGCAGTACTTC

J: TRBJ1-4
size: -
V: TRBV5-1
D: TRBD1
CDR3: CASSSRTLTGGIVEKLFF
DNA: TGCGCCAGCAGCTCCCGGACGCTCACAGGGGGAATAGTTGAAAAACTGTTTTTT

J: TRBJ2-7
size: -
V: TRBV13
D: TRBD2
CDR3: CASSSEREGRYEQYF
DNA: TGTGCCAGCAGCTCCGAGCGGGAGGGCCGCTACGAGCAGTACTTC

J: TRBJ2-1
size: -
V: TRBV7-3
D: TRBD2
CDR3: CASSPQPGLAVNEQFF
DNA: TGTGCCAGCAGCCCCCAACCGGGACTAGCGGTTAATGAGCAGTTCTTC

J: TRBJ2-7
size: -
V: TRBV10-3
D: -
CDR3: CAISESLAGVEQYF
DNA: TGTGCCATCAGTGAGTCGTTAGCCGGGGTAGAGCAGTACTTC

J: TRBJ2-7
size: few
V: TRBV9
D: TRBD1
CDR3: CASSPQPGTGYEQYF
DNA: TGTGCCAGCAGCCCGCAGCCCGGGACAGGGTACGAGCAGTACTTC

J: TRBJ2-7
size: -
V: TRBV5-1
D: TRBD2
CDR3: CASSLTSGTYYEQYF
DNA: TGCGCCAGCAGCTTGACTAGCGGGACCTACTACGAGCAGTACTTC

J: TRBJ1-5
size: -
V: TRBV7-9
D: -
CDR3: CASSPGGGNQPQHF
DNA: TGTGCCAGCAGCCCCGGGGGAGGCAATCAGCCCCAGCATTTT

J: TRBJ2-7
size: -
V: TRBV18
D: -
CDR3: CASSPLDNTYEQYF
DNA: TGTGCCAGCTCACCACTCGACAACACCTACGAGCAGTACTTC

J: TRBJ2-5
size: -
V: TRBV6-5
D: TRBD1
CDR3: CASSYGTGEWETQYF
DNA: TGTGCCAGCAGTTATGGTACAGGGGAGTGGGAGACCCAGTACTTC

J: TRBJ2-2
size: -
V: TRBV6-5
D: -
CDR3: CASSRTGPGELFF
DNA: TGTGCCAGCAGTCGCACAGGGCCCGGGGAGCTGTTTTTT

J: TRBJ2-7
size: -
V: TRBV7-2
D: TRBD2
CDR3: CASSLGTRLGEQYF
DNA: TGTGCCAGCAGCTTGGGGACTAGACTGGGCGAGCAGTACTTC

J: TRBJ2-1
size: -
V: TRBV27
D: TRBD2
CDR3: CASNHLPGTSGDSSYNEQFF
DNA: TGTGCCAGCAACCACCTACCCGGGACTAGCGGGGATAGCTCCTACAATGAGCAGTTCTTC

J: TRBJ2-7
size: once
V: TRBV5-5
D: -
CDR3: CASSTRAYEQYF
DNA: TGTGCCAGCAGCACCAGGGCCTACGAGCAGTACTTC

J: TRBJ2-1
size: -
V: TRBV7-2
D: TRBD2
CDR3: CASSFYLLSGSSYNEQFF
DNA: TGTGCCAGCAGCTTCTACCTACTTAGCGGGAGCTCCTACAATGAGCAGTTCTTC

J: TRBJ2-5
size: -
V: TRBV7-9
D: TRBD2
CDR3: CASSFPGLAGVDWAETQYF
DNA: TGTGCCAGCAGCTTCCCTGGACTAGCGGGAGTTGATTGGGCGGAGACCCAGTACTTC

J: TRBJ2-1
size: -
V: TRBV30
D: TRBD2
CDR3: CAWSVPPSSGYNEQFF
DNA: TGTGCCTGGAGTGTACCTCCGTCTAGCGGATACAATGAGCAGTTCTTC

J: TRBJ1-5
size: -
V: TRBV7-7
D: -
CDR3: CASSWGPNQPQHF
DNA: TGTGCCAGCAGCTGGGGGCCAAATCAGCCCCAGCATTTT

J: TRBJ1-6
size: -
V: TRBV5-1
D: -
CDR3: CASSETARNSPLHF
DNA: TGCGCCAGCAGCGAAACGGCGCGGAATTCACCCCTCCACTTT

J: TRBJ2-5
size: few
V: TRBV5-1
D: TRBD1
CDR3: CASSGGQAQETQYF
DNA: TGCGCCAGCAGCGGCGGACAGGCCCAAGAGACCCAGTACTTC

J: TRBJ1-3
size: -
V: TRBV9
D: TRBD1
CDR3: CASSPTGAGNTIYF
DNA: TGTGCCAGCAGCCCAACAGGGGCCGGAAACACCATATATTTT